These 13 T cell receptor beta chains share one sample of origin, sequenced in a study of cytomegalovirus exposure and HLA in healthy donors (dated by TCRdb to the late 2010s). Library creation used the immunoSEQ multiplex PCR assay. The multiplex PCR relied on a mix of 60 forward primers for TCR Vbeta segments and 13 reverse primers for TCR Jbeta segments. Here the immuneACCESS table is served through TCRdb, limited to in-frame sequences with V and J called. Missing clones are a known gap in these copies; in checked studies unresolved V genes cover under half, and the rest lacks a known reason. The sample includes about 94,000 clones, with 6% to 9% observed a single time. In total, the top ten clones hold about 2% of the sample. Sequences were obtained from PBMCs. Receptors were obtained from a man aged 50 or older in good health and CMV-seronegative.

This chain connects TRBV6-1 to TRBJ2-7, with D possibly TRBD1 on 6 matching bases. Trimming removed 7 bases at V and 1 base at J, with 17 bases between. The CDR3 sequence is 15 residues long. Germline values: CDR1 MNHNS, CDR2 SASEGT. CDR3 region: CASNPGGRESYEQYF. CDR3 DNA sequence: TGTGCCAGCAACCCTGGGGGCAGGGAATCCTACGAGCAGTACTTC.

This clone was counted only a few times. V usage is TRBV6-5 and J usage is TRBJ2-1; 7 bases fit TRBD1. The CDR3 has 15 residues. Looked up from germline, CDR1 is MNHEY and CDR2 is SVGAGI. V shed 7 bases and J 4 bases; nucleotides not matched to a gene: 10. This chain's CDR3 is CASTKGDSPYNEQFF. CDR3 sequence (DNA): TGTGCCAGCACCAAGGGGGACAGCCCTTACAATGAGCAGTTCTTC.

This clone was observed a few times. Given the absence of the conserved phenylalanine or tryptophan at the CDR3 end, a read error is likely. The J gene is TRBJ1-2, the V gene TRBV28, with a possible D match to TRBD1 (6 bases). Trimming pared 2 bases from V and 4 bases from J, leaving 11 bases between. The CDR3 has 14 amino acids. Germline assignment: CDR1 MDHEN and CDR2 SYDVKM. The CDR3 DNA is TGTGCCAGCAGTTTAGGGGCAGGGGTCTATGGCTACACCGTC. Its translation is CASSLGAGVYGYTV.

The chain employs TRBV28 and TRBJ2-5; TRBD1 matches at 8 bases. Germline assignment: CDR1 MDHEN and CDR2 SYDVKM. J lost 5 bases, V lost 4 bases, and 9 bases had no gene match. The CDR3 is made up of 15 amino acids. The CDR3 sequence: CASSSPQGATETQYF. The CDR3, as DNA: TGTGCCAGCAGTTCCCCGCAGGGGGCAACGGAGACCCAGTACTTC. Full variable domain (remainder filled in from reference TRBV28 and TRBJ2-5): DVKVTQSSRYLVKRTGEKVFLECVQDMDHENMFWYRQDPGLGLRLIYFSYDVKMKEKGDIPEGYSVSREKKERFSLILESASTNQTSMYLCASSSPQGATETQYFGPGTRLLVL.

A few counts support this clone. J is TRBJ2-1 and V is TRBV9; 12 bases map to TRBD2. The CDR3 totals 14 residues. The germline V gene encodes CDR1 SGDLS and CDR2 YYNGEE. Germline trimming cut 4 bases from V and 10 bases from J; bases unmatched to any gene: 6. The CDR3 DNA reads TGTGCCAGCAGCCCTAGCGGGGGGGTGGGCGAGCAGTTCTTC. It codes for CASSPSGGVGEQFF. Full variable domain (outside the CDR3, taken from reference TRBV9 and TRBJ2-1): DSGVTQTPKHLITATGQRVTLRCSPRSGDLSVYWYQQSLDQGLQFLIQYYNGEERAKGNILERFSAQQFPDLHSELNLSSLELGDSALYFCASSPSGGVGEQFFGPGTRLTVL.

CDR3 in DNA: TGTGCCAGTAGTATTGTCCGACAGGATGGAGGCTCACCCCTCCACTTT. It yields the protein CASSIVRQDGGSPLHF. The chain couples TRBV19 to TRBJ1-6; tentatively, D is TRBD1 (6 bases). V was shortened by 3 bases and J by 10 bases, with 19 bases between the two germline ends. Germline loops: CDR1 LNHDA, CDR2 SQIVND (reference sequence). The CDR3 runs 16 residues.

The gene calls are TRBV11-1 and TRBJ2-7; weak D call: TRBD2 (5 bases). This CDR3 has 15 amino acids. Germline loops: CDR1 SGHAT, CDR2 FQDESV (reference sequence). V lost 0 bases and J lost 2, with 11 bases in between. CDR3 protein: CASSLAGAAPYEQYF. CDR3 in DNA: TGTGCCAGCAGCTTAGCAGGAGCGGCCCCCTACGAGCAGTACTTC.

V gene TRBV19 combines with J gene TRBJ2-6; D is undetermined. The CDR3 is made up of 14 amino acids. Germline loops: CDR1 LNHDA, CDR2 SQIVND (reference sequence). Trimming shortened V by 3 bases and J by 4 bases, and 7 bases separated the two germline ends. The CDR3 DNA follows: TGTGCCAGTAGTATCCTCGGGGGGGCCAACGTCCTGACTTTC. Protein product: CASSILGGANVLTF.

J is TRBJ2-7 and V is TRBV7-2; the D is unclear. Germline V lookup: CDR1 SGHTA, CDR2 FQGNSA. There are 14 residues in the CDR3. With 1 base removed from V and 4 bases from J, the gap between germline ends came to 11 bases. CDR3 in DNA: TGTGCCAGCAGCTTAGATGTGTCCTCTTACGAGCAGTACTTC. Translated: CASSLDVSSYEQYF.

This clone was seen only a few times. For the CDR3, the DNA is TGTGCCAGCAGTAGGAAAGCCGGGACTAGCGAAGAGCAGTTCTTC. This translates into CASSRKAGTSEEQFF. The chain has TRBV7-3 and TRBJ2-1; 10 nucleotides agree with TRBD2. There are 15 residues in the CDR3. Germline lookup yields CDR1 SGHTA and CDR2 FQGTGA. V was pared by 6 bases and J by 10 bases, with 12 bases of the junction left unmatched. Looking up the rest from reference TRBV7-3 and TRBJ2-1 gives the full variable domain: GAGVSQTPSNKVTEKGKYVELRCDPISGHTALYWYRQSLGQGPEFLIYFQGTGAADDSGLPNDRFFAVRPEGSVSTLKIQRTERGDSAVYLCASSRKAGTSEEQFFGPGTRLTVL.

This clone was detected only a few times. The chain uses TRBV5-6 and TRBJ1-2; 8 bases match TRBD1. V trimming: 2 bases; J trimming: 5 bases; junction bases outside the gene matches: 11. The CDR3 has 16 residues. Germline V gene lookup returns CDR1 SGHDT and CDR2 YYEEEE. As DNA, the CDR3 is TGTGCCAGCAGCTTACCTGGACAGGGAGACTCATATGGCTACACCTTC. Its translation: CASSLPGQGDSYGYTF.

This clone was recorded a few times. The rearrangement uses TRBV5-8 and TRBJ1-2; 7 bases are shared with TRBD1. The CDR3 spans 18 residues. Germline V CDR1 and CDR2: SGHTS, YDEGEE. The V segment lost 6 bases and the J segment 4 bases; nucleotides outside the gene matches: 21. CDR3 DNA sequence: TGTGCCAGCAACCTAGGTCGGACAGGCCTCAGTCTTATCTATGGCTACACCTTC. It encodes CASNLGRTGLSLIYGYTF.

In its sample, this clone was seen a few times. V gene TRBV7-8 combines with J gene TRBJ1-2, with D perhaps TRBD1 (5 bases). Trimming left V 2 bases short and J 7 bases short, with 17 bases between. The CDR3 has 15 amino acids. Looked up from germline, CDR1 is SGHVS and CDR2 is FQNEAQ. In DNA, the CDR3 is TGTGCCAGCAGCTTATTTATTCGTCAGGGTGGTGGCTACACCTTC. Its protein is CASSLFIRQGGGYTF.